This TCR beta chain was captured in a study of blood T cells in healthy people across ages. Study-level findings and limits: Age showed a roughly linear inverse relationship with TCR beta diversity per million T cells.

Donors ranged from about 6 to 95 years old and were healthy Caucasians in Russia. Investigators took approximately 10 milliliters of peripheral blood from every donor. Together with a sample-barcoded 5' primer, a J-beta primer mix was included in a second PCR lasting about 6 to 12 cycles. MiXCR, run by TCRdb on the 5' RACE reads, gives a single entry per CDR3 protein. The sample shows over 500,000 distinct CDR3 sequences, more than 45% of them seen only once. V lost 4 bases and J lost 4, with 11 bases in between. CDR3 length: 14 residues. Germline V CDR1 and CDR2: SQVTM, ANQGSEA. This clonotype was found a few times. Antigen: not known.

Sequenced material: blood. The clonotype was recovered from an elderly woman in good health. The rearrangement joins TRBV29-1 to TRBJ2-6, with D maybe TRBD2 (6 bases). The CDR3 spells CSVGAGSGANVLTF. CDR3 in DNA: TGCAGCGTTGGAGCCGGGAGCGGGGCCAACGTCCTGACTTTC.